The entry below gives a single T cell receptor (beta chain) sequence along with its context. An end of the junction differs from the germline gene, which may be a read error. The sample originates from a study of T cells in Graves' hyperthyroidism and ophthalmopathy. TCR beta CDR3 regions were amplified from RNA. RT-PCR in the first round (using the HTBI primer set) targeted the TCR CDR3. MiXCR was run by TCRdb on the multiplex PCR reads, yielding one entry per CDR3 protein. The repertoire holds approximately 400,000 distinct CDR3 sequences, with more than 12% as singletons. CDR3 length: 11 amino acids. The germline V gene encodes CDR1 DFQATT and CDR2 SNEGSKA (reference sequence).

This clonotype originated in a man aged 45-60 years with Graves' ophthalmopathy. Sequencing was carried out using blood. The rearrangement joins TRBV20-1 to TRBJ2-3, with D possibly being TRBD1 (5 bases). The CDR3 DNA sequence: TGCAGTGCTAGAAGAACAGGTACGCAGTATTTT. It encodes CSARRTGTQYF.